This TCR beta chain emerged from a study of cytomegalovirus exposure and HLA in healthy donors. The PCR used 60 Vbeta and 13 Jbeta primers. Clones were read by immunoSEQ multiplex PCR, and TCRdb kept only the in-frame ones, dropping some. The table lists tens of thousands of clones, less than 80% of them singletons. The CDR3 length is 16 residues. V was shortened by 3 bases and J by 3 bases, with 14 bases between the two germline ends. Sequenced material: PBMCs. The origin of this receptor is a woman in her forties or fifties in good health and CMV-seropositive. V usage is TRBV23-1 and J usage is TRBJ2-2; D might be TRBD1 (6 bases). TRBV23-1 is classed as an ORF, of uncertain function. Written as DNA, the CDR3 is TGCGCCAGCAGTCAGAAGAACAGGGCGCACACCGGGGAGCTGTTTTTT. This codes for CASSQKNRAHTGELFF.